This TCR beta chain derives from a study of CD8+CD57+ T cells in acquired aplastic anemia. Study summary: Average DNA yield from sorted CD4+ and CD8+ cells was around 3 ug. Findings of the study overall: For CD8+ Simpson's diversity, patients and controls showed no significant difference.

Patients included in sequencing had previously demonstrated CD8+CD57+ cell expansion by flow cytometry. Genomic DNA templated the TCR beta VDJ and CDR3 profiling. MiXCR, applied by TCRdb to the reads, yields one record per CDR3 protein. The sample includes approximately 220,000 distinct CDR3 sequences, around 45% of them seen just once. CDR3 length: 14 amino acids. V was pared by 7 bases and J by 4 bases, with 20 bases between. CDR1 and CDR2 from the germline V gene are SQVTM and ANQGSEA. This clonotype appeared a single time. What it recognizes is unknown. The genes are TRBV29-1 and TRBJ2-7; tentatively, D is TRBD1 or TRBD2 (5 bases each). Sample: sorted CD4+, CD8+, or CD8+CD57+ T cells (not recorded which) from PBMCs. The source is a human donor with aplastic anemia. For the CDR3, the DNA is TGCAGCGGCAATAGGGTCGGGGCGAGATACGAGCAGTACTTC. Protein: CSGNRVGARYEQYF.